This T cell receptor (beta chain) was sequenced during a study of pediatric ulcerative colitis. Study observations and caveats: A couple of rectal CDR3 clonotypes occurred in all ulcerative colitis patients. Blood-rectal clonal overlap within each person was significantly higher in ulcerative colitis patients than controls. Blood-derived T cells may be present in rectal pinch biopsies. Acute severe colitis showed lower rectal diversity from clonal expansions.

One to two pinch biopsies were taken from the rectum during colonoscopy. V was clipped by 4 bases and J by 5 bases, with 1 base between them. Germline-derived CDR1 and CDR2 are SGHTS and YDEGEE. The CDR3 sequence is 10 residues long. Remarks on this clone: What it recognizes is unknown.

Clones were sequenced by immunoSEQ multiplex PCR, and TCRdb holds only the in-frame ones, with some missing. The data show approximately 38,000 clones, with 75% seen just once and 8.6% held by the top ten. The receptor was isolated from a boy between 10 and 17 years old with severe ulcerative colitis. The genes are TRBV5-8 and TRBJ2-1, with D hard to call. Sequenced: gut tissue. The CDR3: CASSDNEQFF. As DNA, the CDR3 is TGTGCCAGCAGCGACAATGAGCAGTTCTTC.